The rows below give T cell receptor beta chains drawn from one sample of a study of blood T cell repertoires in COVID-19. TCRdb's copy holds only in-frame clones and misses some; the assay was immunoSEQ multiplex PCR. Of about 8,700 clones listed, 86% are singletons. Specimen: peripheral blood. The receptors were gathered from a human donor with active COVID-19. The donor label of this sample is uncertain. CDR3s include the opening cysteine and the closing phenylalanine or tryptophan. Fields, in order: clone size, V gene, J gene, D gene, CDR3 protein. A D gene is named only where the DNA matches it firmly. Not all rows give a size; the values are once, few, many and, for expanded clones, a class.

-,TRBV27,TRBJ1-6,-,CASSLTDSLNSPLHF
-,TRBV11-2,TRBJ2-2,-,CASSPWRGRITGELFF
-,TRBV19,TRBJ2-1,-,CASSITGSYNEQFF
-,TRBV11-2,TRBJ2-1,TRBD2,CASSSVRTSGGSYNEQFF
-,TRBV24-1,TRBJ1-1,-,CATASHGEAFF
-,TRBV7-2,TRBJ2-3,TRBD2,CASSLASGSLTDTQYF
few,TRBV7-9,TRBJ2-7,TRBD1,CASSFSGQGNEQYF
-,TRBV3-1/TRBV3-2,TRBJ1-2,TRBD1,CASSPQGDYGYTF
few,TRBV10-3,TRBJ1-6,-,CAISVDQGTPLHF
-,TRBV6-4,TRBJ2-1,TRBD2,CASSGQPLTSGGPYNEQFF
-,TRBV5-1,TRBJ2-7,TRBD2,CASSPGLAGQEQYF
-,TRBV5-1,TRBJ1-2,-,CASSFAENYGYTF
-,TRBV27,TRBJ2-7,TRBD1,CASSVTGGRYEQYF
-,TRBV7-9,TRBJ2-6,-,CASSPPGPVSGANVLTF
-,TRBV6-5,TRBJ2-1,TRBD2,CASSYAGGAYNEQFF
-,TRBV3-1/TRBV3-2,TRBJ2-7,-,CASSLGVFSYEQYF
-,TRBV7-9,TRBJ1-4,TRBD1,CASSLYAGTGQGRREKLFF
-,TRBV7-8,TRBJ2-2,TRBD2,CASSLAGSSGFYTGELFF
-,TRBV7-9,TRBJ1-3,TRBD1,CANDRVGGNTIYF
once,TRBV5-6,TRBJ1-6,TRBD1,CASSHGQAGSPLHF
once,TRBV2,TRBJ2-1,-,CASRQGSSYNEQFF
-,TRBV5-1,TRBJ1-1,TRBD1,CASSLGTGGLWTEAFF
-,TRBV27,TRBJ2-3,TRBD2,CASSEASGGVVTSTDTQYF
-,TRBV5-4,TRBJ1-2,-,CASSLDQGYYGYTF
once,TRBV19,TRBJ1-1,-,CASLDWPLEAFF
-,TRBV21-1,TRBJ1-1,-,CASSSPGQGRVGTEAFF
-,TRBV5-1,TRBJ2-1,-,CASSVDRPRGHEQFF
-,TRBV19,TRBJ1-5,-,CASSTSGFRQPQHF
-,TRBV6-5,TRBJ2-7,TRBD1,CASSSGQGAGEQYF
-,TRBV24-1,TRBJ2-2,-,CASKARGVGGELFF
-,TRBV13,TRBJ1-3,-,CASSLDSGSSGNTIYF
once,TRBV7-8,TRBJ2-1,TRBD2,CASSLGLPSSGGRVYNEQFF
-,TRBV6-2/TRBV6-3,TRBJ2-1,TRBD2,CASSYLDRELAGAYNEQFF
-,TRBV10-1,TRBJ2-7,TRBD2,CASSEERGDSYEQYF
-,TRBV4-1,TRBJ1-1,-,CASEGEINTEAFF
few,TRBV4-2,TRBJ2-7,TRBD2,CASSQEISGGGMEQYF
once,TRBV6-6,TRBJ1-4,-,CASSYRAGTNEKLFF
-,TRBV6-2/TRBV6-3,TRBJ2-3,-,CASSQVGAADTQYF
-,TRBV27,TRBJ2-4,TRBD1,CARGDRRNIQYF
-,TRBV6-5,TRBJ2-1,TRBD2,CASSWAGPSGGEQFF
-,TRBV7-9,TRBJ1-6,TRBD1,CASSLGRGPNSPLHF
-,TRBV28,TRBJ2-1,-,CASSLVTTSYNEQFF
-,TRBV23-1,TRBJ1-2,TRBD1,CASSHEGQGGGYTF
-,TRBV20-1,TRBJ2-4,-,CSARTDIQYF
-,TRBV5-1,TRBJ2-2,-,CASSQDPGLYTGELFF
-,TRBV11-2,TRBJ2-5,-,CASSLDYTSQETQYF
-,TRBV3-1/TRBV3-2,TRBJ1-3,-,CASSTPLQGTGNTIYF
-,TRBV13,TRBJ2-5,TRBD1,CASGGQGQETQYF
-,TRBV6-1,TRBJ2-3,TRBD2,CASSELAGGPDTQYF
-,TRBV14,TRBJ2-3,TRBD2,CASSQAGGPSDTQYF
-,TRBV13,TRBJ2-1,TRBD1,CASSSNTGVNEQFF
-,TRBV9,TRBJ2-5,-,CASSAAGRAGETQYF
-,TRBV3-1/TRBV3-2,TRBJ2-3,TRBD2,CASSRTSGGVPTDTQYF
-,TRBV19,TRBJ2-2,TRBD1,CASGEDRGRITNTGELFF